This T cell receptor (beta chain) comes out of a study of T cell responses to AZD1222 COVID-19 vaccine. Findings of the study overall: Repertoire collection took place solely once the T cell response had peaked. Just six AZD1222 recipients tested seropositive at baseline.

The CDR3 contains 17 residues. Germline lookup yields CDR1 SGHRS and CDR2 YFSETQ. Trimming at V came to 3 bases and at J to 0 bases, leaving 7 bases not matched to a gene. This clone occurred once. Its cognate antigen is unknown. Libraries were prepared by immunoSEQ multiplex PCR; TCRdb keeps only in-frame clonotypes and omits some of them. This sample has 130,000 to 150,000 clones, with about 93% found just once. The sample in question was peripheral blood, obtained on day 0 of MenACWY control vaccination. The TCR was taken from an adult in good health. V is TRBV5-1 and J is TRBJ1-4, with TRBD1 identical over 8 bases. DNA for the CDR3: TGCGCCAGCAGCTACCGGGACAGGCTTGCAACTAATGAAAAACTGTTTTTT. It specifies CASSYRDRLATNEKLFF.